Listed below are T cell receptor beta chains from one sample, sequenced in a study of blood T cell repertoires in COVID-19. Profiled with immunoSEQ multiplex PCR; TCRdb holds only in-frame clones, not every one. The sample records roughly 59,000 clones, about four fifths being singletons. Sequenced: peripheral blood. The receptors stem from a woman aged 50 to 60 with active or convalescent COVID-19. Each CDR3 is given with its conserved first and last residue. The D gene is left open where the match is weak.

V	D	J	CDR3
TRBV4-3	-	TRBJ2-1	CASSPTLLPSSYNEQFF
TRBV27	TRBD2	TRBJ2-7	CASSVVGGVVYEQYF
TRBV30	TRBD2	TRBJ2-7	CAWSVRGLAGVPPSYEQYF
TRBV4-1	-	TRBJ2-1	CASSQESTSYNEQFF
TRBV18	TRBD1	TRBJ1-6	CASSPQETGGSPLHF
TRBV5-1	TRBD2	TRBJ2-5	CASSYMTSGRGETQYF
TRBV5-1	TRBD1	TRBJ1-5	CANGDRLNQPQHF
TRBV24-1	TRBD2	TRBJ2-1	CATSDPGLAYNEQFF
TRBV6-6	-	TRBJ1-2	CASSSGGPANYGYTF
TRBV14	TRBD1	TRBJ2-5	CASSLQGYQETQYF
TRBV9	-	TRBJ1-4	CASSVGGLNEKLFF
TRBV28	-	TRBJ2-3	CATNERSGSTDTQYF